Shown below are 5 T cell receptor beta chains from a single sample sequenced in a study of control samples from healthy donors and cancer patients. Sequenced by immunoSEQ multiplex PCR; TCRdb stores in-frame clones only, minus some. The sample lists 130,000 or so clones; 70% to 90% were seen once. Sequences were obtained from blood. The receptors come from a man aged 50 to 59 in good health.

The chain is built from TRBV4-1 and TRBJ1-1; D call uncertain. The CDR3 has 15 amino acids. Germline assignment: CDR1 MGHRA and CDR2 YSYEKL. Trimming took 0 bases from V and 5 from J, leaving 13 bases between them. This CDR3 is CASSQDPGGRTEAFF. Here the CDR3 DNA reads TGCGCCAGCAGCCAAGATCCAGGCGGTAGGACTGAAGCTTTCTTT.

The chain links TRBV10-2 to TRBJ2-7, with 10 positions matching TRBD1. Germline-derived CDR1 and CDR2 are WSHSY and SAAADI. With V trimmed by 6 bases and J by 2 bases, 13 bases remained unmatched. The CDR3 runs to 17 residues. CDR3 DNA sequence: TGCGCCAGCAGCCTCGGGACAGGGGCGGAGTGGACCTACGAGCAGTACTTC. Translated: CASSLGTGAEWTYEQYF.

The chain combines TRBV6-5 with TRBJ2-5; 7 bases fit TRBD1. The CDR3 is made up of 14 amino acids. The junction had 10 bases not matched to a gene; V was cut back by 7 bases and J by 5 bases. The germline CDR1 and CDR2 sequences are MNHEY and SVGAGI. The CDR3 coding sequence is TGTGCCAGCACCGAGGGGGCAGCCCCGGAGACCCAGTACTTC. This sequence encodes CASTEGAAPETQYF.

The rearrangement joins TRBV5-1 to TRBJ1-6; possibly TRBD1 for D (5 bases). Germline V gene data show CDR1 as SGHRS and CDR2 as YFSETQ. The ends were cut back, 4 bases at V and 6 bases at J, with 23 bases in the middle. The length of the CDR3 is 18 residues. The CDR3 sequence: CASSAAARGGTSNSPLHF. CDR3 DNA: TGCGCCAGCAGCGCGGCAGCTAGGGGCGGGACCTCTAATTCACCCCTCCACTTT.

V is TRBV28 and J is TRBJ2-7, with unresolved D. Germline V gene data show CDR1 as MDHEN and CDR2 as SYDVKM. The germline V and J ends were trimmed by 6 bases and 2 bases, with 11 bases remaining between them. There are 13 residues in the CDR3. CDR3 amino acids: CASSRPNPYEQYF. The CDR3 DNA reads TGTGCCAGCAGCCGCCCCAACCCCTACGAGCAGTACTTC.